This T cell receptor (beta chain) is from a study of Ad26.COV2.S vaccination and SARS-CoV-2 variants. At the level of the study: Ad26.COV2.S was injected intramuscularly once or twice, 56 days apart.

This clone was found a few times. Its antigen is undetermined. Treatment given: about 20 received Ad26.COV2.S at low or high dose, single or two shots; roughly five received placebo; per-sample allocation not given. The samples date from day 63 after the first vaccine or placebo injection. Donation came from an adult in Boston who was aged 18-55 years. Germline values: CDR1 SQVTM, CDR2 ANQGSEA. This CDR3 contains 14 residues. J gave up 6 bases and V 6 bases, and 10 bases lay outside the gene matches. Study-level results: From the TCR breadth and depth analyses, total T cell responses may have been underestimated.

Sequencing was performed with immunoSEQ multiplex PCR; in TCRdb, only in-frame clones are kept and a portion is missing. The table shows around 340,000 clones, with roughly 90% occurring only once. The chain uses TRBV29-1 and TRBJ2-3; 9 bases are a match to TRBD2. The receptor was isolated from a person between 18 and 59 years old who received the Ad26.COV2.S COVID-19 vaccine or a placebo. The specimen was peripheral blood, collected in a trial of Ad26.COV2.S vaccine versus placebo. CDR3 loop: CSVQTSGYTDTQYF. The CDR3 bases are TGCAGCGTCCAGACTAGCGGATACACGGATACGCAGTATTTT.